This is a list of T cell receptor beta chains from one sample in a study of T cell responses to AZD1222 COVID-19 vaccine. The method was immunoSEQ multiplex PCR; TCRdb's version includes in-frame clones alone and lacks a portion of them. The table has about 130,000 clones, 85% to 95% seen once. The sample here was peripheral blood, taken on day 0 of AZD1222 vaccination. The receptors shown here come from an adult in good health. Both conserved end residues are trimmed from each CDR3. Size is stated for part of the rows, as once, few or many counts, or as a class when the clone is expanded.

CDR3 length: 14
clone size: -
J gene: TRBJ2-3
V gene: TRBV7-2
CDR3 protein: ASSLQGSGGTDTQY

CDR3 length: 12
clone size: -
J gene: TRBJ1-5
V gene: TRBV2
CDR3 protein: ASAQDIGQKPQH

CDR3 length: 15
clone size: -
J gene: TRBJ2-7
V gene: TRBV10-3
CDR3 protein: AINPGTSGRLGYEQY

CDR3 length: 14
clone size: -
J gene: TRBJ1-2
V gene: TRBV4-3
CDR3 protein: ASSQDGSAPGYGYT

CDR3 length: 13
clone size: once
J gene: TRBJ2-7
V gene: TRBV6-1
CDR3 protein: ASSEDWGTSYEQY

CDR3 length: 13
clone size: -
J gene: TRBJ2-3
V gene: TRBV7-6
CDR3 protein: ASSLQIRDPDTQY

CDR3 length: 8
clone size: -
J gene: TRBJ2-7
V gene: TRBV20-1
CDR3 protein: SARVLEQY

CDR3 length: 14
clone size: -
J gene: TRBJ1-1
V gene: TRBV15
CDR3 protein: ATSRAPMVGNTEAF

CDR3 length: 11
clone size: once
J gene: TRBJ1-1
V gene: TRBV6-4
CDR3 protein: ASRRTGNTEAF

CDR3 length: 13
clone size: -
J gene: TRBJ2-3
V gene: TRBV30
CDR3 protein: AWSVGAYPTDTQY

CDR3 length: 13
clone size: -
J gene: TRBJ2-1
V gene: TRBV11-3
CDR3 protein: ASSLDLAGDNEQF

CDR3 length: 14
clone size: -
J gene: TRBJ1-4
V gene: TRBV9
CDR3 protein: ASSRPLGDGDEKLF

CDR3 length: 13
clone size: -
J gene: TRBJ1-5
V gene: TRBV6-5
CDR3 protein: ASGLSAGSNQPQH

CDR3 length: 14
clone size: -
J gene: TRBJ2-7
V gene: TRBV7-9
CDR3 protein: ASSSTSGGSSYEQY

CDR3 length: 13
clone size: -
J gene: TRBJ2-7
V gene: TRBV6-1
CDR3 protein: ASSEGMRHRAEQY

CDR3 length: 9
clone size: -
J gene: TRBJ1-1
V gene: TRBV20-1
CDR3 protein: SASPGTGAF

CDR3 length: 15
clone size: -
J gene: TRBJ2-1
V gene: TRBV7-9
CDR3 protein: ASSLRAGTGPYNEQF

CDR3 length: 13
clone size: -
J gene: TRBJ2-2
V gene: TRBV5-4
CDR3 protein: ASSILAGDTGELF

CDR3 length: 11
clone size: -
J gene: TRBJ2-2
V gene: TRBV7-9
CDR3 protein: ASSLLQGGELF

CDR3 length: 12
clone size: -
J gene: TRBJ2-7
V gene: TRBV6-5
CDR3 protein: ASNPQASSYEQY

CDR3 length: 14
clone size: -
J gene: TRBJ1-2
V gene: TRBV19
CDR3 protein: ASSIVGGERMDGYT

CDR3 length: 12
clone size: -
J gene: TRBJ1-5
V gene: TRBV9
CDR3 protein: ASSPTGSNQPQH

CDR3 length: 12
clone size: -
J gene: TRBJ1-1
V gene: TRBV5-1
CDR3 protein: ASSFSQGGTEAF

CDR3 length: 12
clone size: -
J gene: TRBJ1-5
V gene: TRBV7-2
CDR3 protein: ASSSGQGSQPQH

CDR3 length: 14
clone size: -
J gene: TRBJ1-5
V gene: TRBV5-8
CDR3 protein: ASSLSTPGSNQPQH

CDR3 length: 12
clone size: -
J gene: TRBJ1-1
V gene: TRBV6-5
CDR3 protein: ASIRAGGRYEAF

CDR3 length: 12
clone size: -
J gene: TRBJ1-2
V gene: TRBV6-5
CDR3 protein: ASRVETGSGGYT

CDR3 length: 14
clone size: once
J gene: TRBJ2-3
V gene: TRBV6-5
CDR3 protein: ASSYPRGYRGVTQY

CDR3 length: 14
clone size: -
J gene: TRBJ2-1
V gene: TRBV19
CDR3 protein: ASSIRDGSSYNEQF

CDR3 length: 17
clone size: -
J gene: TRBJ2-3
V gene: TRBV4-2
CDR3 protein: ASSQDPGLAGAHTDTQY

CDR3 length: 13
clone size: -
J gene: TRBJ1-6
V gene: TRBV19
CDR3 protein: ASSIDGREDSPLH

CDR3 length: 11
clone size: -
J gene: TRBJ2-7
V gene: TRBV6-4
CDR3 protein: AIGRGSSYEQY

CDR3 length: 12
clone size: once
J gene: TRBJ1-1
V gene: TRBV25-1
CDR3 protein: ASSETGGNTEAF

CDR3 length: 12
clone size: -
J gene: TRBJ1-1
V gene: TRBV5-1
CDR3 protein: ASSFQAANTEAF

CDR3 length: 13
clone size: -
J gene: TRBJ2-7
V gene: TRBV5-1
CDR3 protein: ASSLVAQRGGEQY

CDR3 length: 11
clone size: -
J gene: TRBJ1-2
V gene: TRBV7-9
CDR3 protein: ASSSPFLDGYT

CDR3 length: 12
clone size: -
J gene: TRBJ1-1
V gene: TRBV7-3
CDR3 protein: ASSSQGEDTEAF

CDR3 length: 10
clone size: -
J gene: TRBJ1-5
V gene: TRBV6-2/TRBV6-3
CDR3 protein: ASSLPVQPQH

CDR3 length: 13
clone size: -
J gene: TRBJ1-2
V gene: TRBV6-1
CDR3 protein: ASSEAPWRGDGYT

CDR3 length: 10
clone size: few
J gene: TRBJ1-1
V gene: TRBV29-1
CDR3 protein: SGDGQLSEAF

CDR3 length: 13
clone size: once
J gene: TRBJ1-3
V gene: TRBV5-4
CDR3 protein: ASSFDLNSGNTIY

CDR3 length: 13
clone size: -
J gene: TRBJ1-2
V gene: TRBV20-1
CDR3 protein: SASPLAAGKDGYT

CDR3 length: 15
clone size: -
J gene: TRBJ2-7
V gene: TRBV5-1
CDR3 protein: ASSYTQLAGGAYEQY

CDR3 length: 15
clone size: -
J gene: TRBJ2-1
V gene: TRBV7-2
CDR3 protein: ASSLGGRTVPYNEQF

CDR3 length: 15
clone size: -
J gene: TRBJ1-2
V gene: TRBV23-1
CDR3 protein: ASSQWGTGGHDYGYT